The 29 T cell receptor beta chains below all came from one sample that was sequenced in a study of cytomegalovirus exposure and HLA in healthy donors. Primers included in the PCR were 60 Vbeta and 13 Jbeta primers. This table comes from immunoSEQ multiplex PCR, and its TCRdb copy is limited to in-frame clones, with some not included. The sample has about 170,000 clones, around 80% seen once; the top ten hold less than 1.5%. Source material: PBMCs. These receptors were collected from a woman under 40 in good health and CMV-seropositive.

The CDR3 nucleotides read TGTGCCAGCAGCTTAGTCCCGACTAGCGGGCCGCCCTCCTACAATGAGCAGTTCTTC. This gives the protein CASSLVPTSGPPSYNEQFF. The chain carries TRBV7-9 and TRBJ2-1; 10 bases fit TRBD2. Germline trimming cut 1 base from V and 0 bases from J; bases unmatched to any gene: 9. The CDR3 covers 19 residues. Germline loops: CDR1 SEHNR, CDR2 FQNEAQ (reference sequence).

The gene calls are TRBV19 and TRBJ1-1, with D unresolved. CDR1 is LNHDA, CDR2 SQIVND, per germline (reference sequence). This CDR3 region has 13 residues. Trimming took 7 bases from V and 1 from J, leaving 10 bases between them. In DNA form, the CDR3 reads TGTGCCAGTAAGCCCCAGCGGAACACTGAAGCTTTCTTT. It is translated as CASKPQRNTEAFF.

The V call is TRBV27, the J call TRBJ2-3, with 11 nucleotides matching TRBD2. Germline assignment: CDR1 MNHEY and CDR2 SMNVEV (reference sequence). After removal of 0 bases from V and 4 bases from J, the junction contained 12 bases not matched to a gene. The CDR3 loop spans 19 amino acids. The CDR3 region has the DNA TGTGCCAGCAGTTTATCCGCTTCTTTACTAGCGGGAGAGGCAGATACGCAGTATTTT. Translated: CASSLSASLLAGEADTQYF.

A remark on this clone: Other DNA sequences within the sample encode an identical CDR3. V gene TRBV2 combines with J gene TRBJ1-5; D is perhaps TRBD1 (6 bases). The V gene's germline CDR1 is SNHLY and CDR2 FYNNEI. The V end was cut by 2 bases, the J end by 1 base, with 9 bases between. The CDR3 has 15 amino acids. CDR3 DNA: TGTGCCAGCAGTGAACTCCAGGGGAGCAATCAGCCCCAGCATTTT. Protein: CASSELQGSNQPQHF.

The chain employs TRBV28 and TRBJ2-1; maybe TRBD2 (5 bases). Germline assignment: CDR1 MDHEN and CDR2 SYDVKM. The length of the CDR3 is 15 residues. The ends were cut back, 4 bases at V and 5 bases at J, with 15 bases in the middle. In nucleotides, the CDR3 is TGTGCCAGCAGTTCACTAGTCCGGACCGACAATGAGCAGTTCTTC. It codes for CASSSLVRTDNEQFF.

The chain uses TRBV7-9 and TRBJ2-2, with a tentative D call TRBD1 (5 bases). The CDR3 runs to 14 residues. Germline CDR1 SEHNR, CDR2 FQNEAQ (reference sequence). V gave up 5 bases and J gave up 6 bases, with 13 bases separating them. As DNA, the CDR3 is TGTGCCAGCAGCACCGACAGTACCGCCGGGGAGCTGTTTTTT. Its protein is CASSTDSTAGELFF.

J is TRBJ1-1 and V is TRBV5-4; 7 positions match TRBD1. CDR3 length: 17 amino acids. J lost 2 bases, V lost 0 bases, and 10 bases had no gene match. Germline V gene sequence: CDR1 SGHNT, CDR2 YYREEE (reference sequence). The CDR3: CASSLGTGTARNTEAFF. The CDR3 nucleotides are TGTGCCAGCAGCTTGGGGACCGGGACAGCAAGAAACACTGAAGCTTTCTTT.

This chain joins TRBV14 and TRBJ2-7; 12 bases map to TRBD2. V was pared by 1 base and J by 3 bases, with 4 bases of the junction left unmatched. The length of the CDR3 is 16 residues. Germline loops: CDR1 SGHDN, CDR2 FVKESK. CDR3: CASSQGPGLAGYEQYF. The CDR3 DNA sequence: TGTGCCAGCAGCCAAGGACCGGGACTAGCGGGCTACGAGCAGTACTTC.

V and J are TRBV5-5 and TRBJ2-7, with D possibly matching TRBD2 (5 bases). The CDR3 contains 15 residues. The germline V and J ends were trimmed by 0 bases and 0 bases, with 10 bases remaining between them. Per the germline V gene, CDR1 is SGHKS and CDR2 is YYEKEE (reference sequence). The CDR3 is CASSLGPGNSYEQYF. As DNA, the CDR3 is TGTGCCAGCAGCTTGGGACCCGGGAACTCCTACGAGCAGTACTTC.

The chain couples TRBV5-4 to TRBJ2-7, with a weak D call TRBD2 (6 bases). The CDR3 contains 13 residues. With 4 bases removed from V and 3 bases from J, the gap between germline ends came to 11 bases. Germline V gives CDR1 SGHNT, CDR2 YYREEE (reference sequence). CDR3 protein: CASSRDWSYEQYF. CDR3 coding DNA: TGTGCCAGCAGCCGGGACTGGAGCTACGAGCAGTACTTC.

The gene calls are TRBV4-1 and TRBJ1-1, with D possibly matching TRBD1 (6 bases). The CDR3 is made up of 14 amino acids. V was pared by 4 bases and J by 0 bases, with 9 bases between. The germline V gene has CDR1 MGHRA and CDR2 YSYEKL. CDR3 protein: CASSPDSMNTEAFF. DNA for the CDR3: TGCGCCAGCAGCCCGGACAGTATGAACACTGAAGCTTTCTTT.

J is TRBJ2-7 and V is TRBV29-1; TRBD1 agrees at 11 bases. In germline, CDR1 is SQVTM, CDR2 ANQGSEA. The CDR3 runs to 14 residues. Trimming at V came to 2 bases and at J to 4 bases, leaving 4 bases not matched to a gene. In DNA form, the CDR3 reads TGCAGCGTTGAACCGGGACAGGGGGATTACGAGCAGTACTTC. This codes for CSVEPGQGDYEQYF.

This clone was found a few times. The sample carries other DNA sequences with the same CDR3. The chain recombines TRBV5-1 with TRBJ1-4; 7 positions match TRBD1. Germline V gene lookup returns CDR1 SGHRS and CDR2 YFSETQ. V trimming: 0 bases; J trimming: 7 bases; junction bases outside the gene matches: 3. The CDR3 totals 14 residues. CDR3 sequence (DNA): TGCGCCAGCAGCTTGGGACAGGGTCGTGAAAAACTGTTTTTT. Encoded protein: CASSLGQGREKLFF. Based on the CDR3 plus reference TRBV5-1 and TRBJ1-4, the full variable domain is KAGVTQTPRYLIKTRGQQVTLSCSPISGHRSVSWYQQTPGQGLQFLFEYFSETQRNKGNFPGRFSGRQFSNSRSEMNVSTLELGDSALYLCASSLGQGREKLFFGSGTQLSVL.

This chain joins TRBV27 and TRBJ1-2, with a weak D call TRBD1 (5 bases). This CDR3 spans 14 amino acids. Trimming pared 8 bases from V and 1 base from J, leaving 14 bases between. Germline-derived CDR1 and CDR2 are MNHEY and SMNVEV (reference sequence). CDR3 nucleotide sequence: TGTGCCAGCGCAATGGGGCAGGGTAACTATGGCTACACCTTC. It yields the protein CASAMGQGNYGYTF.

The rearrangement uses TRBV5-1 and TRBJ2-6; the match to TRBD1 covers 10 bases. The CDR3 sequence is 17 residues long. V gave up 4 bases and J gave up 0 bases; unmatched junction bases: 4. The germline gives CDR1 SGHRS, CDR2 YFSETQ. The CDR3 DNA follows: TGCGCCAGCAGCCTTGGACAGGGGGACTCTGGGGCCAACGTCCTGACTTTC. It translates to CASSLGQGDSGANVLTF.

This clone was found once. The chain recombines TRBV5-4 with TRBJ1-4, with 8 nucleotides matching TRBD1. The CDR3 is 14 residues long. The J segment lost 6 bases and the V segment lost 1 base, leaving 2 bases of the junction unmatched. Germline assignment: CDR1 SGHNT and CDR2 YYREEE (reference sequence). The CDR3 coding sequence is TGTGCCAGCAGCTTGCAGGGGGCATATGAAAAACTGTTTTTT. It codes for CASSLQGAYEKLFF.

The J gene is TRBJ2-5, the V gene TRBV19, with 7 nucleotides matching TRBD1. The CDR3 loop spans 15 amino acids. J was trimmed by 1 base and V by 4 bases; bases with no gene match: 6. The germline V gene has CDR1 LNHDA and CDR2 SQIVND (reference sequence). In nucleotides, the CDR3 is TGTGCCAGTAGTAGGTCCTGGGACAGCCAAGAGACCCAGTACTTC. This gives the protein CASSRSWDSQETQYF.

The genes are TRBV28 and TRBJ1-5; D unresolved. The CDR3 spans 15 residues. V was shortened by 6 bases and J by 1 base, with 13 bases between the two germline ends. Germline lookup yields CDR1 MDHEN and CDR2 SYDVKM. CDR3 nucleotide sequence: TGTGCCAGCAGGGGAGGAGGCCGAAGCAATCAGCCCCAGCATTTT. Translating gives CASRGGGRSNQPQHF.

This clone came up a few times. This chain uses TRBV10-3 with TRBJ2-1; possible D gene TRBD2, 6 bases. The germline V and J ends were trimmed by 6 bases and 0 bases, with 9 bases remaining between them. The CDR3 consists of 14 residues. Germline values: CDR1 ENHRY, CDR2 SYGVKD. The CDR3 spells CAISVGSSYNEQFF. The CDR3 bases are TGTGCCATCAGCGTCGGGAGCTCCTACAATGAGCAGTTCTTC.

V is TRBV5-4 and J is TRBJ2-1; possible D gene TRBD2, 6 bases. Per germline, CDR1 SGHNT and CDR2 YYREEE (reference sequence). Deletions cut 4 bases from V and 6 bases from J, with 11 bases between. The CDR3 contains 13 residues. The CDR3 DNA reads as TGTGCCAGCAGCCTCCGGGACTCCAATGAGCAGTTCTTC. Encoded protein: CASSLRDSNEQFF.

The chain combines TRBV6-1 with TRBJ2-3, with D perhaps matching TRBD2 (5 bases). The CDR3 is made up of 13 amino acids. The V end was cut by 8 bases, the J end by 5 bases, with 14 bases between. Germline-derived CDR1 and CDR2 are MNHNS and SASEGT. CDR3 sequence: CASAFSVRDTQYF. The CDR3 coding sequence is TGTGCCAGCGCGTTTAGCGTTCGAGATACGCAGTATTTT.

The chain links TRBV7-9 to TRBJ2-7; TRBD1 agrees at 11 bases. Per germline, CDR1 SEHNR and CDR2 FQNEAQ (reference sequence). V was pared by 4 bases and J by 6 bases, with 8 bases of the junction left unmatched. This CDR3 contains 15 residues. The CDR3 region is CASSSGGTGGLEQYF. CDR3 nucleotides: TGTGCCAGCAGCTCTGGGGGGACAGGGGGTCTCGAGCAGTACTTC.

The chain links TRBV2 to TRBJ2-7; TRBD2 is a possible D gene (7 bases). Germline loops: CDR1 SNHLY, CDR2 FYNNEI. The CDR3 totals 14 residues. Trimming stripped 6 bases from V and 2 bases from J, with 14 bases between. The CDR3: CASSPREGAYEQYF. In DNA, the CDR3 is TGTGCCAGCAGCCCTAGGGAGGGGGCCTACGAGCAGTACTTC.

The chain joins TRBV5-6 to TRBJ2-7; 9 bases are a match to TRBD1. With 4 bases clipped from V and 7 bases from J, the junction kept 12 bases outside the gene matches. This CDR3 is built from 15 residues. Germline lookup yields CDR1 SGHDT and CDR2 YYEEEE. In nucleotides, the CDR3 is TGTGCCAGCAGCGGGGCTGGGACAGGGAGACGGGAGCAGTACTTC. It specifies CASSGAGTGRREQYF.

The chain is built from TRBV19 and TRBJ2-3, with TRBD2 identical over 7 bases. V lost 7 bases, J lost 3 bases, and 7 bases stayed unmatched. CDR1 is LNHDA and CDR2 is SQIVND in the germline V gene (reference sequence). The CDR3 runs to 14 residues. This CDR3 is CASTEGGRTDTQYF. Here the CDR3 DNA reads TGTGCCAGTACCGAGGGAGGGCGGACAGATACGCAGTATTTT.

The chain employs TRBV5-4 and TRBJ1-2; 9 bases are shared with TRBD1. With V trimmed by 2 bases and J by 6 bases, 11 bases remained unmatched. The CDR3 covers 16 residues. Germline V gene data show CDR1 as SGHNT and CDR2 as YYREEE (reference sequence). CDR3: CASSFPGQGRVDGYTF. DNA of the CDR3: TGTGCCAGCAGCTTTCCGGGACAGGGAAGAGTAGATGGCTACACCTTC.

This clone was detected a few times. The rearrangement uses TRBV30 and TRBJ1-1; D not resolved. The germline V and J ends were trimmed by 8 bases and 0 bases, with 16 bases remaining between them. Germline lookup yields CDR1 GTSNPN and CDR2 SVGIG (reference sequence). This CDR3 comprises 14 residues. CDR3 nucleotide sequence: TGTGCCCAGACCAGGTCTTCCATGAACACTGAAGCTTTCTTT. Its translation: CAQTRSSMNTEAFF.

This clone occurred a few times. J is TRBJ1-4 and V is TRBV9, with a possible D match to TRBD1 (5 bases). Germline values: CDR1 SGDLS, CDR2 YYNGEE. This CDR3 spans 17 amino acids. Trimming removed 0 bases from V and 3 bases from J, with 15 bases in between. The CDR3 sequence is CASSVEVTGGANEKLFF. The CDR3 DNA sequence: TGTGCCAGCAGCGTAGAGGTTACGGGGGGGGCTAATGAAAAACTGTTTTTT. The full variable domain, with the rest looked up from reference TRBV9 and TRBJ1-4, is DSGVTQTPKHLITATGQRVTLRCSPRSGDLSVYWYQQSLDQGLQFLIQYYNGEERAKGNILERFSAQQFPDLHSELNLSSLELGDSALYFCASSVEVTGGANEKLFFGSGTQLSVL.

The chain links TRBV19 to TRBJ1-5; 8 bases align to TRBD1. The J segment lost 2 bases and the V segment lost 6 bases, leaving 0 bases of the junction unmatched. Looked up from germline, CDR1 is LNHDA and CDR2 is SQIVND (reference sequence). This CDR3 region has 13 residues. This CDR3 is CASRGQGNQPQHF. Here the CDR3 DNA reads TGTGCCAGTAGGGGACAGGGCAATCAGCCCCAGCATTTT.